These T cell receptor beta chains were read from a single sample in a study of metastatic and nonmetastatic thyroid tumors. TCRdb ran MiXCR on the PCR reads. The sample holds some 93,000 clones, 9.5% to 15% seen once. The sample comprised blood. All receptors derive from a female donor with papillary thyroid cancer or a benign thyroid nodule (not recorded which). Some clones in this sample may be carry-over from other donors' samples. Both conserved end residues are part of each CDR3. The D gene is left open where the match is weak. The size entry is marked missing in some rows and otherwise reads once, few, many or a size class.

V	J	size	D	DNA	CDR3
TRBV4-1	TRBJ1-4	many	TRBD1	TGCGCCAGCAGAGGGGACAGGGGAGGGAATGAAAAACTGTTTTTT	CASRGDRGGNEKLFF
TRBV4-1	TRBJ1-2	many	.	TGCGCCAGCAGCCAAGATCTGTACAGAGCTAACTATGGCTACACCTTC	CASSQDLYRANYGYTF
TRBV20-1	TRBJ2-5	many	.	TGCAGTGCTAGAGCACAGTCCCGTCCGAAAAAAGAGACCCAGTACTTC	CSARAQSRPKKETQYF
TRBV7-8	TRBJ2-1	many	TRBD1	TGTGCCAGCAGCTTAGAGGACAGGGGTGATGAGCAGTTCTTC	CASSLEDRGDEQFF
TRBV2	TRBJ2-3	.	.	TGTGCCAGCAGTGAGACGGGGTCTAGCACAGATACGCAGTATTTT	CASSETGSSTDTQYF
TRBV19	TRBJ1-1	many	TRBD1	TGTGCCAGTGGACAGGGGAGGTCTGAAGCTTTCTTT	CASGQGRSEAFF
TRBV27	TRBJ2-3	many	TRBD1	TGTGCCAGCAGTCCGGGACAGGGGGCTCGTCAGTATTTT	CASSPGQGARQYF
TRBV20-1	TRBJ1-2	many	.	TGCAGTGCTCGCAGGCAGGCAGCATATGGCTACACCTTC	CSARRQAAYGYTF
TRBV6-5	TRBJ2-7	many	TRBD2	TGTGCCAGCAGTTACTCGAGCGGGAGGGCCTACGAGCAGTACTTC	CASSYSSGRAYEQYF
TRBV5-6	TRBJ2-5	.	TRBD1	TGTGCCAGCACCCTTTTGGGACAGGGTTCGGAGACCCAGTACTTC	CASTLLGQGSETQYF